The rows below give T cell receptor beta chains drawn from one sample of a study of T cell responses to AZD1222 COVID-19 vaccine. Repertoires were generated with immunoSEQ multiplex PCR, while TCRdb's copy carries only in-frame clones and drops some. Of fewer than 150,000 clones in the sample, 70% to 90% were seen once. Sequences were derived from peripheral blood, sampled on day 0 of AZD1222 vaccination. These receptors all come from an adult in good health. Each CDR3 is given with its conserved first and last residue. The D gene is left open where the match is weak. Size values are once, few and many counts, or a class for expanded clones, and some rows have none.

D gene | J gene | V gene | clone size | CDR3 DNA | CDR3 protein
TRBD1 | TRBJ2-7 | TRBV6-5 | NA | TGTGCCAGCAGTAGGGCTACTGGGACAGCCTACGAGCAGTACTTC | CASSRATGTAYEQYF
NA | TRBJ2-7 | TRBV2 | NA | TGTGCCAGCAGTGAGGGGGCAGGGAGATACGAGCAGTACTTC | CASSEGAGRYEQYF
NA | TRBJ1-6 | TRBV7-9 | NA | TGTGCCAGCAGCTTACAGAGCTCCTATAATTCACCCCTCCACTTT | CASSLQSSYNSPLHF
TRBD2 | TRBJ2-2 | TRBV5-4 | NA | TGTGCCAGCAGCTTAATCGAACTAGCGGGGAACACCGGGGAGCTGTTTTTT | CASSLIELAGNTGELFF
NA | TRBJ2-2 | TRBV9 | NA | TGTGCCAGCAGCGTCTATACAGCGAACACCGGGGAGCTGTTTTTT | CASSVYTANTGELFF
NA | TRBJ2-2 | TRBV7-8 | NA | TGTGCCAGCAGCACATACAGGGGAGGGTTTAACACCGGGGAGCTGTTTTTT | CASSTYRGGFNTGELFF
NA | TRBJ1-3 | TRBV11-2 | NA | TGTGCCAGCAGCTTAAATAAGGGGGTAGACACCATATATTTT | CASSLNKGVDTIYF
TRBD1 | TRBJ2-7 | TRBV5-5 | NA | TGTGCCAGCAGCTTGGGACAGGGGGTCGACGAGCAGTACTTC | CASSLGQGVDEQYF
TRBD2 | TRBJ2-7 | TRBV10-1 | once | TGCGCCAGCAGCAAACCGGGACTAGCGGGCGAGCAGTACTTC | CASSKPGLAGEQYF
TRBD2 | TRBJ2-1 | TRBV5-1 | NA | TGCGCCAGCAGCAAGGGACTAGCGGGGGGTTACAATGAGCAGTTCTTC | CASSKGLAGGYNEQFF
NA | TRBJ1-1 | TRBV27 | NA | TGTGCCAGCAGTTTACAGAACACTGAAGCTTTCTTT | CASSLQNTEAFF
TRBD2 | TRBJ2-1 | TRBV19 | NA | TGTGCCAGTAACGAAGCGGGGGGGCCCTACAATGAGCAGTTCTTC | CASNEAGGPYNEQFF
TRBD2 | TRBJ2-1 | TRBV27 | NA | TGTGCCAGCAGTTTCCGATCGACTAGCGGGAGATCACATGAGCAGTTCTTC | CASSFRSTSGRSHEQFF
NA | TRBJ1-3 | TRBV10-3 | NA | TGTGCCATCAGTGAGTCGGGTTTCTCTGGAAACACCATATATTTT | CAISESGFSGNTIYF
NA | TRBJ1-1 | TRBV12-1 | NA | TGTGCCAGCATGAGGGACACTGAAGCTTTCTTT | CASMRDTEAFF
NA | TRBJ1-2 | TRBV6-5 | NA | TGTGCCAGCAGTTACTCGAGTGGGGGCGGGAATGGCTACACCTTC | CASSYSSGGGNGYTF
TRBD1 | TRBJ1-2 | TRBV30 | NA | TGTGCCTGGAGCCACAGGGGCTTAGATGGCTACACCTTC | CAWSHRGLDGYTF
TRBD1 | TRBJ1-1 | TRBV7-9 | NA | TGTGCCAGCAGCTGGGGACAGGAGAACACTGAAGCTTTCTTT | CASSWGQENTEAFF
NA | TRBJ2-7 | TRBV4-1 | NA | TGCGCCAGCAGCCCCAGGGACTCCTACGAGCAGTACTTC | CASSPRDSYEQYF
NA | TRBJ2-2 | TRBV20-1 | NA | TGCAGTGCTAGTCAGGGGGGGGAGCTGTTTTTT | CSASQGGELFF
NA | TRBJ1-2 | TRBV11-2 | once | TGTGCCAGCAGCTCGAATTCTCATGGTGGCTACACCTTC | CASSSNSHGGYTF
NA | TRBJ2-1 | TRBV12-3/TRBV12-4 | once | TGTGCCAGCAGTTTTCAAGGGGGTGAGCAGTTCTTC | CASSFQGGEQFF
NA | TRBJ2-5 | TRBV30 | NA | TGTGCCTGGAGTTGGGGCTACAGGGCAATGCAAGAGACCCAGTACTTC | CAWSWGYRAMQETQYF
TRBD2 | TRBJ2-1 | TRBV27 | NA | TGTGCCAGCAGTCCATCCAGCGGGAGCTCCTACAATGAGCAGTTCTTC | CASSPSSGSSYNEQFF
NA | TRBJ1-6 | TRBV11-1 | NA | TGTGCCAGCAGCGCACAGGGTTATTCACCCCTCCACTTT | CASSAQGYSPLHF
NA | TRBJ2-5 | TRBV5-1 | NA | TGCGCCAGCTCCCGGGGACTCCAAGAGACCCAGTACTTC | CASSRGLQETQYF
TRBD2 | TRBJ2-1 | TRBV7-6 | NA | TGTGCCAGCAGCTTAGCTAGCGGGGGGTACAATGAGCAGTTCTTC | CASSLASGGYNEQFF
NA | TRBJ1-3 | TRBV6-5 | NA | TGTGCCAGCGGCAGGGGACTCTCTGGAAACACCATATATTTT | CASGRGLSGNTIYF
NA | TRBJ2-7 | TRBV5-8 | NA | TGTGCCAGCAGCTTGAGGCCTAACGAGCAGTACTTC | CASSLRPNEQYF
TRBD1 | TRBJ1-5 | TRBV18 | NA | TGTGCCAGCTCACTAGACAGGGGGAATCAGCCCCAGCATTTT | CASSLDRGNQPQHF
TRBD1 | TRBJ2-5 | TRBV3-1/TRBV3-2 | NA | TGTGCCAGCAGCGTAAACACAGGGGCTGAGACCCAGTACTTC | CASSVNTGAETQYF
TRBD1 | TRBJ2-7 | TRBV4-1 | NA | TGCGCCAGCAGCCAAGAACGGACAGGGTCTGGCGAGCAGTACTTC | CASSQERTGSGEQYF